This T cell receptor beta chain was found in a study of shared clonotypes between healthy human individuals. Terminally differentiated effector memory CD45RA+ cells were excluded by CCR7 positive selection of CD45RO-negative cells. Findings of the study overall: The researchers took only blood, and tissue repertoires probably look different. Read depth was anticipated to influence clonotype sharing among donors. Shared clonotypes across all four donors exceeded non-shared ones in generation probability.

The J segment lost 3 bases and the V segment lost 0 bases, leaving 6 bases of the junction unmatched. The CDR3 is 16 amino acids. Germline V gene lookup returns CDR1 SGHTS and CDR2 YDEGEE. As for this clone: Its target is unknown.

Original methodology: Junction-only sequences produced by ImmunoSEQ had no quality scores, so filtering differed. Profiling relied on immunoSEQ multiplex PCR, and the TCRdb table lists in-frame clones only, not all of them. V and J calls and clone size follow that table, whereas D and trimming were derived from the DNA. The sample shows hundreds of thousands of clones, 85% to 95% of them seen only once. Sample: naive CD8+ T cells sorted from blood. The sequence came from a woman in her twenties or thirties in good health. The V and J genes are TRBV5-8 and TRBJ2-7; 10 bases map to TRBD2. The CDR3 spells CASSLAQREGLYEQYF. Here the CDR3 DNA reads TGTGCCAGCAGCTTGGCACAGCGGGAGGGCCTCTACGAGCAGTACTTC.